A selection of T cell receptor beta chains follows, all from one sample in a study of STAT5B mutations in CD4+ large granular lymphocyte leukemia. TCRdb keeps only in-frame clones here, not all; method: immunoSEQ multiplex PCR. The data hold about 1,100 clones, with approximately 80% observed a single time. What was sequenced was PBMCs. The origin of the receptors is a man in his fifties or sixties with CD4+ T-cell large granular lymphocyte leukemia. Each CDR3 is given with its conserved first and last residue. D genes are given only for firm matches. Clone size is stated in some rows and not others, as once, few, many or a class when expanded.

CASRRDSSNNEQFF,TGTGCCAGCAGGCGGGACAGCTCTAACAATGAGCAGTTCTTC,TRBV6-5,.,.,TRBJ2-1
CAGLLWGRTNYGYTF,TGTGCCGGACTACTATGGGGCAGGACTAACTATGGCTACACCTTC,TRBV30,.,.,TRBJ1-2
CASRTSGAGEQFF,TGTGCCAGCCGGACTAGCGGGGCGGGTGAGCAGTTCTTC,TRBV28,TRBD2,.,TRBJ2-1
CASSFLRYEQYF,TGTGCCAGCAGTTTCCTAAGGTACGAGCAGTACTTC,TRBV28,.,few,TRBJ2-7
CATEVVSGNTIYF,TGTGCCACCGAGGTAGTTTCTGGAAACACCATATATTTT,TRBV7-6,.,few,TRBJ1-3
CASSAQRTLNIQYF,TGTGCCAGCAGCGCCCAACGGACATTAAACATTCAGTACTTC,TRBV11-2,.,.,TRBJ2-4
CAWKKAGNTIYF,TGTGCCTGGAAAAAGGCTGGAAACACCATATATTTT,TRBV30,.,once,TRBJ1-3
CASSERAGEAGELFF,TGTGCCAGCAGTGAAAGGGCAGGGGAGGCCGGGGAGCTGTTTTTT,TRBV6-1,.,.,TRBJ2-2
CASSPGTGQPQHF,TGTGCCAGCAGCCCCGGGACCGGTCAGCCCCAGCATTTT,TRBV9,.,.,TRBJ1-5
CASRGDGSYEQYF,TGTGCCAGCAGGGGGGACGGCTCCTACGAGCAGTACTTC,TRBV27,.,.,TRBJ2-7
CASSEAEDDEQYF,TGTGCCAGCAGTGAAGCGGAAGACGACGAGCAGTACTTC,TRBV2,.,.,TRBJ2-7
CASVASAGAPDTQYF,TGTGCCAGCGTGGCGTCGGCGGGGGCCCCCGATACGCAGTATTTT,TRBV6-6,.,once,TRBJ2-3
CASSLLGTGSGETQYF,TGTGCCAGCAGCCTCCTGGGGACAGGGTCGGGAGAGACCCAGTACTTC,TRBV7-3,TRBD1,.,TRBJ2-5
CASSYSTYYEQYF,TGTGCCAGCAGTTACTCAACATACTACGAGCAGTACTTC,TRBV6-6,.,.,TRBJ2-7
CASSLGGAIYNEQFF,TGCGCCAGCAGCTTGGGGGGGGCCATTTACAATGAGCAGTTCTTC,TRBV5-1,.,.,TRBJ2-1
CASRLPLTEYNEQFF,TGTGCCAGCAGATTGCCTTTGACAGAATACAATGAGCAGTTCTTC,TRBV7-9,.,.,TRBJ2-1